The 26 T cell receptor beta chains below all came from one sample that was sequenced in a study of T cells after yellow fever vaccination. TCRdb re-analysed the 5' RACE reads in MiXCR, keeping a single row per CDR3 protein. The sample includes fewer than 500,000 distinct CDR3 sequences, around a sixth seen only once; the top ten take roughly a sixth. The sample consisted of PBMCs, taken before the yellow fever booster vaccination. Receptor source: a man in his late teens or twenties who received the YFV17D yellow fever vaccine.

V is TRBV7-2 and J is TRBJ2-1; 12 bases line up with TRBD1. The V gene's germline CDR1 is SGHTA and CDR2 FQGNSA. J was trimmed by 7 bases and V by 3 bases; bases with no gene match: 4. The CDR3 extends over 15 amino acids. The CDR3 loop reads CASSFMGQGANEQFF. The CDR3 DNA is TGTGCCAGCAGCTTCATGGGACAGGGGGCGAATGAGCAGTTCTTC.

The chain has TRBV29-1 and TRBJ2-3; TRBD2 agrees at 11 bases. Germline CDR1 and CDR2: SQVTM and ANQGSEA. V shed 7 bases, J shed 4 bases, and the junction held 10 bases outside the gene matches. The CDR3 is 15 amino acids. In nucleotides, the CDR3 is TGCAGCGGATCACTAGCGGGGGTGAGGGCAGATACGCAGTATTTT. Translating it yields CSGSLAGVRADTQYF.

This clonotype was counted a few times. In DNA form, the CDR3 reads TGTGCCAGCTCACTAATTACCCCCGGGACAGGGTATGAAAAACTGTTTTTT. Residues: CASSLITPGTGYEKLFF. The chain joins TRBV18 to TRBJ1-4, with 9 bases fitting TRBD1. The J segment lost 6 bases and the V segment lost 4 bases, leaving 12 bases of the junction unmatched. CDR3 length equals 17 residues. From germline, CDR1 is KGHSH and CDR2 LQKENI.

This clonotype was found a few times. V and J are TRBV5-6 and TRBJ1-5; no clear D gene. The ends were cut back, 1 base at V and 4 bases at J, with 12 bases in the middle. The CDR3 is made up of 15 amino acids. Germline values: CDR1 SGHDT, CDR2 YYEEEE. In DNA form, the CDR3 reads TGTGCCAGCAGCTTGTTCGGCCCACGTAATCAGCCCCAGCATTTT. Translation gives CASSLFGPRNQPQHF.

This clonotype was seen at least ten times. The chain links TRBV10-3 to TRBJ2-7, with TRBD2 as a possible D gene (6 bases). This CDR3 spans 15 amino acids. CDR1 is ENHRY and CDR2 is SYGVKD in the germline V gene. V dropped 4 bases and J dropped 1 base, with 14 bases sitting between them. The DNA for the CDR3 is TGTGCCATCAGTGGGGAGGCTGGGTCTTCCTACGAGCAGTACTTC. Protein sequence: CAISGEAGSSYEQYF.

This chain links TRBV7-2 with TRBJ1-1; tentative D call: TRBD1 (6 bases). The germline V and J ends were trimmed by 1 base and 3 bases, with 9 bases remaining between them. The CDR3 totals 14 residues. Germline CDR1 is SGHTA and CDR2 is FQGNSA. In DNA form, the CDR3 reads TGTGCCAGCAGCTTAGACAGGGAGGACACTGAAGCTTTCTTT. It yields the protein CASSLDREDTEAFF.

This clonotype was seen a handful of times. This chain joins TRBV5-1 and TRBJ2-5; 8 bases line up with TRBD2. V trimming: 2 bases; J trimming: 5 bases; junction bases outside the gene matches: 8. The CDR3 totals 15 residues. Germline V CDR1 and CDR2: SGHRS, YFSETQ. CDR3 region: CASSFVGGARETQYF. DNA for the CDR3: TGCGCCAGCAGCTTCGTCGGGGGGGCAAGGGAGACCCAGTACTTC.

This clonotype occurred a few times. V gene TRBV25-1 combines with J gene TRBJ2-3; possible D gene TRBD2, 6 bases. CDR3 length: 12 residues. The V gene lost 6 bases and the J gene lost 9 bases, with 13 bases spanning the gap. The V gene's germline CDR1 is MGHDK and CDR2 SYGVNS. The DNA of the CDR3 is TGTGCCAGCAGACATGGGGGGTGGACGCAGTATTTT. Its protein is CASRHGGWTQYF.

The CDR3 nucleotides are TGCAGTGCTAGTCTCAGCGGCGGGGACGCGATTTACAATGAGCAGTTCTTC. It yields the protein CSASLSGGDAIYNEQFF. The chain recombines TRBV20-1 with TRBJ2-1; the D gene is possibly TRBD2 (6 bases). This CDR3 has 17 amino acids. Looked up from germline, CDR1 is DFQATT and CDR2 is SNEGSKA (reference sequence). Trimming left V 3 bases short and J 4 bases short, with 22 bases between.

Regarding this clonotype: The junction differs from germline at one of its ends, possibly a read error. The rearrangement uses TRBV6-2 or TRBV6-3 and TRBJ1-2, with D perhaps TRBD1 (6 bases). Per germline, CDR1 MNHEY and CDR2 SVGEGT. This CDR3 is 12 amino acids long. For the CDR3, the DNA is TGTGCCAGCAGGAGACAGGAGCCCAGTCCCCCCTTC. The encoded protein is CASRRQEPSPPF.

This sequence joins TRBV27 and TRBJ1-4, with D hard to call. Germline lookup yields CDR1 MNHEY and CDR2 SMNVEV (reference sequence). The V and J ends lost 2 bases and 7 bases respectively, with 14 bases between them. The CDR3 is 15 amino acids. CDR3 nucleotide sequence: TGTGCCAGCAGTTTAATGCCAGAAAATCTTGAAAAACTGTTTTTT. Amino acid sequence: CASSLMPENLEKLFF.

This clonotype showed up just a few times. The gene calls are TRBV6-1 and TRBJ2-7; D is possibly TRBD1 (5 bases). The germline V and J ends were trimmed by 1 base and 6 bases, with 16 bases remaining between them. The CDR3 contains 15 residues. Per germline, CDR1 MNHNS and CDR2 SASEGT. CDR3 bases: TGTGCCAGCAGTGAAGGGGGCAGGCACACGGTCGAGCAGTACGTC. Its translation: CASSEGGRHTVEQYV.

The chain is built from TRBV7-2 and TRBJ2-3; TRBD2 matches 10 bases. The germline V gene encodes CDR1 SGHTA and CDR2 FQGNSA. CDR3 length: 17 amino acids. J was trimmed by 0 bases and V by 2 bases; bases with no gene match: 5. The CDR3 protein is CASSLTLAGPSTDTQYF. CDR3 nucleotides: TGTGCCAGCAGCTTAACACTAGCGGGACCTAGCACAGATACGCAGTATTTT.

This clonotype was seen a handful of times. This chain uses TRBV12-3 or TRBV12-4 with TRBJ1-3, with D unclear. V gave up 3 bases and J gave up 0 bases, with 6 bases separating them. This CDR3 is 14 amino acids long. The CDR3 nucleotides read TGTGCCAGCAGTTTGGGATTCTCTGGAAACACCATATATTTT. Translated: CASSLGFSGNTIYF.

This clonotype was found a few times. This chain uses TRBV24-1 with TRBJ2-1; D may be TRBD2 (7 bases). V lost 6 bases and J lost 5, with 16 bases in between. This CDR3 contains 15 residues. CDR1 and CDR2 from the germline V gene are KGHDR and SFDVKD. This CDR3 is CATSRLIGGHNEQFF. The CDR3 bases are TGTGCCACCAGTCGGCTAATCGGGGGGCACAATGAGCAGTTCTTC.

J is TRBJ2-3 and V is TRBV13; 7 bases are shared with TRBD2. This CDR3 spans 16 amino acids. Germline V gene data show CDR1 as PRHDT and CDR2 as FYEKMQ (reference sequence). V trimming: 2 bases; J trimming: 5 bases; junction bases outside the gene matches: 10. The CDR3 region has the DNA TGTGCCAGCAGCTTATTTGGCCTAGCGGCGCGAGATACGCAGTATTTT. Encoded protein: CASSLFGLAARDTQYF.

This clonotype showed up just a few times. CDR3 in DNA: TGCGCCAGCAGCCAAGGGGGGTTAGGCAATCAGCCCCAGCATTTT. Protein sequence: CASSQGGLGNQPQHF. The chain couples TRBV4-1 to TRBJ1-5; a weak D match, TRBD1 (5 bases). The germline V gene has CDR1 MGHRA and CDR2 YSYEKL. The CDR3 length is 15 residues. The V and J ends lost 1 base and 2 bases respectively, with 9 bases between them.

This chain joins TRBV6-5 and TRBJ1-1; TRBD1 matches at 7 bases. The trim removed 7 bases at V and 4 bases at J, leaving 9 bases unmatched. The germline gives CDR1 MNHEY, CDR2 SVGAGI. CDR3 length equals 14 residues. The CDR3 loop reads CASIPGGGVTEAFF. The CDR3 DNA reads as TGTGCCAGCATCCCAGGGGGGGGGGTCACTGAAGCTTTCTTT.

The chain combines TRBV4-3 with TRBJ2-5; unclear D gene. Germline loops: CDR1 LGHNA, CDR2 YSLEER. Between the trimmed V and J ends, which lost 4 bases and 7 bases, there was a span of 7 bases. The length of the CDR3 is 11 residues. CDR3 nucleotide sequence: TGCGCCAGCAGCCCAGTAGCGACCCAGTACTTC. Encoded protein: CASSPVATQYF.

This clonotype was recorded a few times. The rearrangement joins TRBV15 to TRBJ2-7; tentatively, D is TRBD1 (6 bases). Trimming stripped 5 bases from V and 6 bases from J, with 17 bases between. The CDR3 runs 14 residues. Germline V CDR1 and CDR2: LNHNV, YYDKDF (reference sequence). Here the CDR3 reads CATSGLALGAEQYV. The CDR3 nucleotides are TGTGCCACCAGCGGACTGGCGCTGGGGGCCGAGCAGTACGTC.

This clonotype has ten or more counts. CDR3 in amino acids: CASSQGFRGKRTEAFF. CDR3 sequence (DNA): TGTGCCAGCAGCCAAGGATTCAGGGGAAAGAGGACTGAAGCTTTCTTT. The V gene is TRBV14, the J gene TRBJ1-1; the D gene is possibly TRBD1 (6 bases). The length of the CDR3 is 16 residues. CDR1 and CDR2 (germline): SGHDN, FVKESK. Trimming stripped 1 base from V and 5 bases from J, with 17 bases between. The whole variable domain, remainder taken from reference TRBV14 and TRBJ1-1, is EAGVTQFPSHSVIEKGQTVTLRCDPISGHDNLYWYRRVMGKEIKFLLHFVKESKQDESGMPNNRFLAERTGGTYSTLKVQPAELEDSGVYFCASSQGFRGKRTEAFFGQGTRLTVV.

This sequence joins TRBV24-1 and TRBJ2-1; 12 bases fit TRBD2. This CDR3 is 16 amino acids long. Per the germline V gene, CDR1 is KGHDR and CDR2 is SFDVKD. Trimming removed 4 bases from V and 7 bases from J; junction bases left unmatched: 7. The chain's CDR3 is CATSEASGGAMNEQFF. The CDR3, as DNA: TGTGCCACCAGTGAGGCTAGCGGGGGGGCCATGAATGAGCAGTTCTTC.

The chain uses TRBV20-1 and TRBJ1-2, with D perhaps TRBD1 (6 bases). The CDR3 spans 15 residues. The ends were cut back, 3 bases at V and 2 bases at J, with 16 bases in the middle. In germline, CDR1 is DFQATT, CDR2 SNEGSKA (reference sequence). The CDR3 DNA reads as TGCAGTGCTAGTTTAATCAGGGGATTAAACTATGGCTACACCTTC. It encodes CSASLIRGLNYGYTF.

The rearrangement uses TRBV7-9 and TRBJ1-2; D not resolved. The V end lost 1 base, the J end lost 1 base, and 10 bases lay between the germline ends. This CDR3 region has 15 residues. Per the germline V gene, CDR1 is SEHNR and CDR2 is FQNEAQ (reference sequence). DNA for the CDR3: TGTGCCAGCAGCTTAGTCGCGCCCCTTAACTATGGCTACACCTTC. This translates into CASSLVAPLNYGYTF. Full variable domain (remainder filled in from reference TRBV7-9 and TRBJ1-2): DTGVSQNPRHKITKRGQNVTFRCDPISEHNRLYWYRQTLGQGPEFLTYFQNEAQLEKSRLLSDRFSAERPKGSFSTLEIQRTEQGDSAMYLCASSLVAPLNYGYTFGSGTRLTVV.

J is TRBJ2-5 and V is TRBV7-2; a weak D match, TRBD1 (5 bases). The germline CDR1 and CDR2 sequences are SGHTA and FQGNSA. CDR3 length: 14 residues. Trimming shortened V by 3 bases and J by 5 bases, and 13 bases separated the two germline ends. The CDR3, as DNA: TGTGCCAGCAGCTTCAGACAGACGTGGGAGACCCAGTACTTC. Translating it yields CASSFRQTWETQYF.

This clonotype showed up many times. CDR3: CASSRGGGGRGFTDTQYF. The CDR3 DNA sequence: TGCGCCAGCAGCCGAGGGGGTGGAGGGCGCGGATTCACAGATACGCAGTATTTT. The gene calls are TRBV4-3 and TRBJ2-3; TRBD1 or TRBD2 may be the D gene (6 bases each). The CDR3 runs 18 residues. Per germline, CDR1 LGHNA and CDR2 YSLEER. Trimming shortened V by 4 bases and J by 2 bases, and 22 bases separated the two germline ends.